Listed below are T cell receptor beta chains from one sample, sequenced in a study of CD8+CD57+ T cells in acquired aplastic anemia. TCRdb reprocessed the reads via MiXCR and lists one record per CDR3 protein. Among around 430,000 distinct CDR3 sequences, less than 35% were seen once, and the ten largest hold less than 0.85%. The sequenced sample was sorted CD4+, CD8+, or CD8+CD57+ T cells (not recorded which) from PBMCs. The receptors stem from a human donor with aplastic anemia. Both conserved end residues are part of each CDR3. A D gene is named only where the DNA matches it firmly. Rows give clone size only sometimes, using once, few, many, or a class for an expanded clone.

d_call clone_size j_call v_call cdr3_aa cdr3_nt
. many TRBJ2-7 TRBV7-9 CASSPRLAEQYF TGTGCCAGCAGCCCTCGTTTGGCCGAGCAGTACTTC
. . TRBJ1-6 TRBV6-1 CASSEVRALHNSPLHF TGTGCCAGCAGTGAAGTGAGGGCTCTGCATAATTCACCCCTCCACTTT
TRBD1 . TRBJ1-1 TRBV19 CASRDRCKSFF TGTGCCAGTAGGGACAGGTGTAAGTCTTTCTTT
. . TRBJ1-1 TRBV5-5 CASSSYQGKEEAFF TGTGCCAGCAGCTCGTATCAGGGAAAGGAGGAAGCTTTCTTT
TRBD1 few TRBJ2-7 TRBV7-9 CASSYRAGTGVSEQYF TGTGCCAGCAGCTACCGGGCCGGGACAGGCGTTTCCGAGCAGTACTTC
TRBD1 . TRBJ1-1 TRBV4-1 CASSQGGTGRTEAFF TGCGCCAGCAGCCAAGGAGGGACAGGGCGTACTGAAGCTTTCTTT
. many TRBJ1-2 TRBV7-3 CASSLGPTNYGYTF TGTGCCAGCAGCTTAGGCCCGACAAACTATGGCTACACCTTC
. many TRBJ2-5 TRBV19 CASNPSYWGQETQYF TGTGCCAGTAACCCATCTTACTGGGGCCAAGAGACCCAGTACTTC
TRBD2 . TRBJ2-7 TRBV2 CASSGLAAYEQYF TGTGCCAGCAGTGGACTAGCGGCCTACGAGCAGTACTTC
TRBD1 . TRBJ2-1 TRBV24-1 CATSTRGMKNEQFF TGTGCCACTAGTACCAGGGGGATGAAAAATGAGCAGTTCTTC
. few TRBJ2-1 TRBV11-1 CASSFADRSSYNEQFF TGTGCCAGCAGCTTCGCGGACAGAAGCTCCTACAATGAGCAGTTCTTC
TRBD1 . TRBJ2-1 TRBV20-1 CSARVGTGENHYNEQFF TGCAGTGCTAGAGTGGGGACAGGGGAGAATCACTACAATGAGCAGTTCTTC
. . TRBJ1-1 TRBV9 CASSPGTSSEAFF TGTGCCAGCAGCCCCGGGACTTCGAGTGAAGCTTTCTTT
. few TRBJ1-6 TRBV6-2/TRBV6-3 CASSYGRGSDSPLHF TGTGCCAGCAGTTACGGGAGAGGGTCGGATTCACCCCTCCACTTT
. . TRBJ1-2 TRBV25-1 CASSLFPDYDYGYTF TGTGCCAGCAGCTTATTCCCCGACTACGACTATGGCTACACCTTC
. . TRBJ2-7 TRBV15 CATCREYFQSSYEQYF TGTGCCACCTGCAGAGAGTATTTCCAGAGCTCCTACGAGCAGTACTTC
. few TRBJ2-2 TRBV25-1 CASSVAASPSTGELFF TGTGCCAGCAGCGTAGCGGCTAGCCCCAGCACCGGGGAGCTGTTTTTT